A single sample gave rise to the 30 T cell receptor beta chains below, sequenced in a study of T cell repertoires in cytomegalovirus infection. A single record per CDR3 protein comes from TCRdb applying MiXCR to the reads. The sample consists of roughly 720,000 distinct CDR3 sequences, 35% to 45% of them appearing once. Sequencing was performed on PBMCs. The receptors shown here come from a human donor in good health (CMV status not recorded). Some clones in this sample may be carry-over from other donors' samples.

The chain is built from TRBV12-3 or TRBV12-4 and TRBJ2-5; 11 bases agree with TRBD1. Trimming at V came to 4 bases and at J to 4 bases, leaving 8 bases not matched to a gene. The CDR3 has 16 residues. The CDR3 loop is CASSSTGTGGGETQYF. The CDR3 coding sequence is TGTGCCAGCAGTTCGACAGGGACAGGGGGTGGAGAGACCCAGTACTTC.

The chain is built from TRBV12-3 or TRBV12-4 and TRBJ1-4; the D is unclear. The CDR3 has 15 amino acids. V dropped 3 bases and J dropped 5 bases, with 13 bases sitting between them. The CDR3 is CASSLRFRPNEKLFF. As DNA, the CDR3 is TGTGCCAGCAGTTTGAGGTTTCGGCCGAATGAAAAACTGTTTTTT.

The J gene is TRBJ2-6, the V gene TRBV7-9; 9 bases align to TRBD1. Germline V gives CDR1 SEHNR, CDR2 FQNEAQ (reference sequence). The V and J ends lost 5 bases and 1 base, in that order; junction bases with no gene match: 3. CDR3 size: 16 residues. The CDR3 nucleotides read TGTGCCAGCAGCGCCGGACAGGGGTCTGGGGCCAACGTCCTGACTTTC. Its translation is CASSAGQGSGANVLTF.

Here the CDR3 reads CASRAGGRGTGELFF. The CDR3 DNA sequence: TGTGCCAGTAGGGCGGGAGGGCGAGGCACCGGGGAGCTGTTTTTT. The rearrangement joins TRBV19 to TRBJ2-2, with 9 bases fitting TRBD2. Trimming at V came to 6 bases and at J to 4 bases, leaving 6 bases not matched to a gene. The CDR3 is 15 residues long. CDR1 and CDR2 from the germline V gene are LNHDA and SQIVND (reference sequence).

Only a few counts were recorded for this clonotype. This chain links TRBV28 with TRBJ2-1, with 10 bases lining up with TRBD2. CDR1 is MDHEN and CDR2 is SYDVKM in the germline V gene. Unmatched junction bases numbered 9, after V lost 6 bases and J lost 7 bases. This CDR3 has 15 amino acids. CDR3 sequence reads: CASSWGLAKRNEQFF. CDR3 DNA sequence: TGTGCCAGCAGCTGGGGACTAGCGAAGAGAAATGAGCAGTTCTTC.

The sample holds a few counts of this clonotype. CDR3 sequence reads: CASSLYTREQFF. The CDR3 bases are TGTGCCAGCAGCTTATACACTAGGGAGCAGTTCTTC. J is TRBJ2-1 and V is TRBV11-2; a possible D gene is TRBD2 (5 bases). The germline V and J ends were trimmed by 2 bases and 10 bases, with 9 bases remaining between them. The CDR3 consists of 12 residues. Germline CDR1 reads SGHAT; CDR2 reads FQNNGV.

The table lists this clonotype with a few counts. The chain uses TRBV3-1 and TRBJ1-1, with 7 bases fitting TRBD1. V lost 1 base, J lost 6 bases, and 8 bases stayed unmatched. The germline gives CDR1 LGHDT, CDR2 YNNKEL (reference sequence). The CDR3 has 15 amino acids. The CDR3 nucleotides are TGTGCCAGCAGCCAAGTTCGGAACAGGGGCGCTGAAGCTTTCTTT. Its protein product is CASSQVRNRGAEAFF.

The CDR3 DNA sequence: TGTGCCAGCAGGATCCGTGGAGGGAATTCACCCCTCCACTTT. As protein: CASRIRGGNSPLHF. The chain combines TRBV27 with TRBJ1-6; D remains unclear. V lost 6 bases and J 7 bases, leaving 13 bases between the germline ends. Germline-derived CDR1 and CDR2 are MNHEY and SMNVEV (reference sequence). There are 14 residues in the CDR3.

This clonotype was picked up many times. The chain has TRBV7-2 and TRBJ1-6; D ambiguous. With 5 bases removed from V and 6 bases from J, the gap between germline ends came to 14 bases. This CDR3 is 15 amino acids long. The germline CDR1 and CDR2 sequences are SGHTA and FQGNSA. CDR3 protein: CASSPRASFNSPLHF. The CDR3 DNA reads TGTGCCAGCAGCCCCCGGGCCAGCTTTAATTCACCCCTCCACTTT.

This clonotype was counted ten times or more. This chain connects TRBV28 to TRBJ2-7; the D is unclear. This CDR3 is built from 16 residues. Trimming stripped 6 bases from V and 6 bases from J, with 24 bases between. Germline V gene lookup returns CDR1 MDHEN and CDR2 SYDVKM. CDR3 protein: CASSHQPIQSLTEQYF. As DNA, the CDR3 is TGTGCCAGCAGCCATCAACCCATCCAGTCCCTCACCGAGCAGTACTTC.

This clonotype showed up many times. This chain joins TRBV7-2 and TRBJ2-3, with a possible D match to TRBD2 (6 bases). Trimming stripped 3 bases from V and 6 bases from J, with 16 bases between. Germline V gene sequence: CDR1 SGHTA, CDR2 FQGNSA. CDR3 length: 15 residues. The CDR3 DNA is TGTGCCAGCAGCTTTGGAGGGTCCCTCCGGGATACGCAGTATTTT. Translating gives CASSFGGSLRDTQYF.

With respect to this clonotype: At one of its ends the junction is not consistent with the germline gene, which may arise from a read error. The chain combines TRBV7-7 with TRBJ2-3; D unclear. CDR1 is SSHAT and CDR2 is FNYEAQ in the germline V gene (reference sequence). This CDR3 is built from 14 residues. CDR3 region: CASSAELGTDTQYF. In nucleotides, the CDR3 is TGTGCTAGCAGCGCCGAACTTGGCACAGATACGCAGTATTTT.

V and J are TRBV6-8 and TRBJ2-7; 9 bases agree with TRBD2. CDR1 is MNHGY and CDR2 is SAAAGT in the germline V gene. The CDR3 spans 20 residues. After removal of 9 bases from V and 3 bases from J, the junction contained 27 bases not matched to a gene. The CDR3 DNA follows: TGTGCCAGTAGTCCCGGGCTAGCGGGATTACAGCGGGCCCCCTTCTACGAGCAGTACTTC. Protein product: CASSPGLAGLQRAPFYEQYF.

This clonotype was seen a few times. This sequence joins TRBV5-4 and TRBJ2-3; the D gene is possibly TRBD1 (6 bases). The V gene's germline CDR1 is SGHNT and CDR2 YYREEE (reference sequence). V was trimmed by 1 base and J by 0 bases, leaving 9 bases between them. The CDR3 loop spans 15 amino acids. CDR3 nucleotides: TGTGCCAGCAGCTTGAAGCAGGGGAGCACAGATACGCAGTATTTT. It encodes CASSLKQGSTDTQYF.

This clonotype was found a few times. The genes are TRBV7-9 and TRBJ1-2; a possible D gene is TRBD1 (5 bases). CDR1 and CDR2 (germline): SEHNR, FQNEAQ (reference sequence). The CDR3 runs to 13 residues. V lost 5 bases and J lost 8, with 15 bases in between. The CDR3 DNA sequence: TGTGCCAGCAGCGGAACAGGTGGACAAGGCTACACCTTC. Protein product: CASSGTGGQGYTF.

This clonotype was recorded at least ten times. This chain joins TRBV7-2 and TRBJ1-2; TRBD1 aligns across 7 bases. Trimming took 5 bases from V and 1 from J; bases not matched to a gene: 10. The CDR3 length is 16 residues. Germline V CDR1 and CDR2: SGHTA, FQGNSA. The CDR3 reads CASSRPTRGHNYGYTF. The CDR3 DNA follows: TGTGCCAGCAGCAGACCCACGAGGGGGCATAACTATGGCTACACCTTC.

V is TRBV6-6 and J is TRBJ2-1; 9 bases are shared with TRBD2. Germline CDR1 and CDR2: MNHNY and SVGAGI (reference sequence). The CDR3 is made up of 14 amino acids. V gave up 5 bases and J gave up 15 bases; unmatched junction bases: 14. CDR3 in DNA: TGTGCCAGCAGTGCTAGCGGGGAACCCTACCGGCCGTTCTTC. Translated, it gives CASSASGEPYRPFF.

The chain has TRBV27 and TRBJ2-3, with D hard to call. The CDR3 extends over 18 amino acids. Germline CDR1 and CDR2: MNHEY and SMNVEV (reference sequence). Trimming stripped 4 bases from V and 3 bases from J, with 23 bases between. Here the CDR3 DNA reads TGTGCCAGCAGTTCCCCCCCCCAGGCCCGACCCAGTACAGATACGCAGTATTTT. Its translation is CASSSPPQARPSTDTQYF.

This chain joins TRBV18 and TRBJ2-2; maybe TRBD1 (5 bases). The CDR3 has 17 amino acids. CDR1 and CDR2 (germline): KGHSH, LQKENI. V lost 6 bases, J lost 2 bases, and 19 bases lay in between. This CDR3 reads CASSRTTDKTNTGELFF. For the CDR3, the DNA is TGTGCCAGCTCCCGGACGACAGATAAAACCAACACCGGGGAGCTGTTTTTT.

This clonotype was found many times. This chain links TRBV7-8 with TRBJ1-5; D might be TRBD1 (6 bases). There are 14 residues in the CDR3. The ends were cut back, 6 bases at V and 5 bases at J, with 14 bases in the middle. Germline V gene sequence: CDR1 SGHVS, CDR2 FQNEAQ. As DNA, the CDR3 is TGTGCCAGCAGGAAGGGGGGCTCTTATCAGCCCCAGCATTTT. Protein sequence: CASRKGGSYQPQHF.

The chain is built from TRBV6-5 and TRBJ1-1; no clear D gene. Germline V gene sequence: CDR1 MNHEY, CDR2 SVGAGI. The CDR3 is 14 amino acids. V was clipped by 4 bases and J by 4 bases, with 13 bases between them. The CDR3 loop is CASSSRVLGTEAFF. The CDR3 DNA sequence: TGTGCCAGCAGTTCTCGAGTACTGGGCACTGAAGCTTTCTTT.

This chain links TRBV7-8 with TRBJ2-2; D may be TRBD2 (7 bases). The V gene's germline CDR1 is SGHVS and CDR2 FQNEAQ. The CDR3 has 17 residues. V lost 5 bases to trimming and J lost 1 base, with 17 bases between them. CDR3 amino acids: CASSGRGGRGNTGELFF. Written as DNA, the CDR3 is TGTGCCAGCAGCGGCAGAGGGGGGAGGGGGAACACCGGGGAGCTGTTTTTT.

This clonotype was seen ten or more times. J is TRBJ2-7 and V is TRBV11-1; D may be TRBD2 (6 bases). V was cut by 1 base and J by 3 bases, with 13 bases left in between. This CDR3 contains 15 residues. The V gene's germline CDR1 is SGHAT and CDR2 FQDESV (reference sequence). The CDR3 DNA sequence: TGTGCCAGCAGCTTAGAGATCGGGAGCTTCTACGAGCAGTACTTC. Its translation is CASSLEIGSFYEQYF.

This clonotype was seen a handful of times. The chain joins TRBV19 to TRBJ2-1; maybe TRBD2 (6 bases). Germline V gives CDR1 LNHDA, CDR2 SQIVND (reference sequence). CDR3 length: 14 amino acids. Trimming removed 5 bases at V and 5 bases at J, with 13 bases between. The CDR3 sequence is CASSLGGEHNEQFF. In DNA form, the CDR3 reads TGTGCCAGTAGTCTCGGCGGGGAGCACAATGAGCAGTTCTTC.

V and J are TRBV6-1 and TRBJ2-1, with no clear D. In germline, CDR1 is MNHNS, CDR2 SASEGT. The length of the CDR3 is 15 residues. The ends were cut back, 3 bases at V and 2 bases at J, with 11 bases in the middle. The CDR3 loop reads CASSDPGPAYNEQFF. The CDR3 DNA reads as TGTGCCAGCAGTGATCCCGGACCCGCCTACAATGAGCAGTTCTTC.

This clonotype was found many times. The CDR3 nucleotides read TGTGCCAGCAGCTTACGAGGGGGGGGGGACCACACTGAAGCTTTCTTT. It yields the protein CASSLRGGGDHTEAFF. The J gene is TRBJ1-1, the V gene TRBV7-2; perhaps TRBD1 as D (6 bases). The ends were cut back, 2 bases at V and 3 bases at J, with 16 bases in the middle. Germline V CDR1 and CDR2: SGHTA, FQGNSA. There are 16 residues in the CDR3.

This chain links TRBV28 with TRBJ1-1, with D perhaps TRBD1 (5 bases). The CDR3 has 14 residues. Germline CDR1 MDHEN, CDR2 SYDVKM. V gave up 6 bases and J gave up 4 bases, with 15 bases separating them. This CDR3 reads CASRLDGASTEAFF. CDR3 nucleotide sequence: TGTGCCAGCAGGCTGGATGGGGCCAGCACTGAAGCTTTCTTT.

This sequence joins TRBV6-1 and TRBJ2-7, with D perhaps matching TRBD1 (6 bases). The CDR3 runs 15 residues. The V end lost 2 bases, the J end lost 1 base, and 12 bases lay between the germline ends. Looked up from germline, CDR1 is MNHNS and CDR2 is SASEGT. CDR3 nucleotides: TGTGCCAGCAGTGAAATGAGGGGGTGGTCCTACGAGCAGTACTTC. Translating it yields CASSEMRGWSYEQYF.

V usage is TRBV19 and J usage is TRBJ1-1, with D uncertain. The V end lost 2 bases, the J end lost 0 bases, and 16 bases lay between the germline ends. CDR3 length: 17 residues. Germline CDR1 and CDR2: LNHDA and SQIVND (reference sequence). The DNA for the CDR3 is TGTGCCAGTAGTATAACCTCTACGGGAAACCTGAACACTGAAGCTTTCTTT. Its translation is CASSITSTGNLNTEAFF.

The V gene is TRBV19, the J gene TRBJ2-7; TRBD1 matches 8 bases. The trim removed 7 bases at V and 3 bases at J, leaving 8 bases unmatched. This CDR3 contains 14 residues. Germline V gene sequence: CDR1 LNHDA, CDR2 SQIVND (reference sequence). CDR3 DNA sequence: TGTGCCAGTACCAAACGAGGACAGGGCTACGAGCAGTACTTC. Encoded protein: CASTKRGQGYEQYF. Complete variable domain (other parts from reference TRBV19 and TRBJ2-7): DGGITQSPKYLFRKEGQNVTLSCEQNLNHDAMYWYRQDPGQGLRLIYYSQIVNDFQKGDIAEGYSVSREKKESFPLTVTSAQKNPTAFYLCASTKRGQGYEQYFGPGTRLTVT.